This TCR beta chain was sequenced during a study of T cells in Graves' hyperthyroidism and ophthalmopathy. Clinicians diagnosed patients from clinical symptoms, serum thyroxine and TRAb, thyroid ultrasound and orbital computed tomography. This clonotype was counted between two and nine times. What it binds is not known. General observations from the study: A model built on 13 V-J features separated ophthalmopathy from stable hyperthyroidism. Most clonotypes expanded in the thyroid (above 0.001) were also present in blood.

Regions amplified from RNA transcripts were the TCR beta CDR3 regions. Carried out on the TCR CDR3, a first-round RT-PCR used the HTBI primer set. TCRdb called the multiplex PCR reads again in MiXCR, with one record for every CDR3 protein. The repertoire has 500,000 or so distinct CDR3 sequences, approximately 17% of them found once; the top ten carry 17%. CDR1 and CDR2 (germline): MNHEY, SMNVEV (reference sequence). The CDR3 is 15 amino acids. V was clipped by 3 bases and J by 0 bases, with 11 bases between them. Sequencing was done on a sample of blood. The receptor comes from a woman aged 18 to 35 with Graves' ophthalmopathy. The chain combines TRBV27 with TRBJ1-2, with a possible D match to TRBD1 (5 bases). The CDR3 nucleotides are TGTGCCAGCAGTTTCGGGACTACCCCTAACTATGGCTACACCTTC. This sequence encodes CASSFGTTPNYGYTF.